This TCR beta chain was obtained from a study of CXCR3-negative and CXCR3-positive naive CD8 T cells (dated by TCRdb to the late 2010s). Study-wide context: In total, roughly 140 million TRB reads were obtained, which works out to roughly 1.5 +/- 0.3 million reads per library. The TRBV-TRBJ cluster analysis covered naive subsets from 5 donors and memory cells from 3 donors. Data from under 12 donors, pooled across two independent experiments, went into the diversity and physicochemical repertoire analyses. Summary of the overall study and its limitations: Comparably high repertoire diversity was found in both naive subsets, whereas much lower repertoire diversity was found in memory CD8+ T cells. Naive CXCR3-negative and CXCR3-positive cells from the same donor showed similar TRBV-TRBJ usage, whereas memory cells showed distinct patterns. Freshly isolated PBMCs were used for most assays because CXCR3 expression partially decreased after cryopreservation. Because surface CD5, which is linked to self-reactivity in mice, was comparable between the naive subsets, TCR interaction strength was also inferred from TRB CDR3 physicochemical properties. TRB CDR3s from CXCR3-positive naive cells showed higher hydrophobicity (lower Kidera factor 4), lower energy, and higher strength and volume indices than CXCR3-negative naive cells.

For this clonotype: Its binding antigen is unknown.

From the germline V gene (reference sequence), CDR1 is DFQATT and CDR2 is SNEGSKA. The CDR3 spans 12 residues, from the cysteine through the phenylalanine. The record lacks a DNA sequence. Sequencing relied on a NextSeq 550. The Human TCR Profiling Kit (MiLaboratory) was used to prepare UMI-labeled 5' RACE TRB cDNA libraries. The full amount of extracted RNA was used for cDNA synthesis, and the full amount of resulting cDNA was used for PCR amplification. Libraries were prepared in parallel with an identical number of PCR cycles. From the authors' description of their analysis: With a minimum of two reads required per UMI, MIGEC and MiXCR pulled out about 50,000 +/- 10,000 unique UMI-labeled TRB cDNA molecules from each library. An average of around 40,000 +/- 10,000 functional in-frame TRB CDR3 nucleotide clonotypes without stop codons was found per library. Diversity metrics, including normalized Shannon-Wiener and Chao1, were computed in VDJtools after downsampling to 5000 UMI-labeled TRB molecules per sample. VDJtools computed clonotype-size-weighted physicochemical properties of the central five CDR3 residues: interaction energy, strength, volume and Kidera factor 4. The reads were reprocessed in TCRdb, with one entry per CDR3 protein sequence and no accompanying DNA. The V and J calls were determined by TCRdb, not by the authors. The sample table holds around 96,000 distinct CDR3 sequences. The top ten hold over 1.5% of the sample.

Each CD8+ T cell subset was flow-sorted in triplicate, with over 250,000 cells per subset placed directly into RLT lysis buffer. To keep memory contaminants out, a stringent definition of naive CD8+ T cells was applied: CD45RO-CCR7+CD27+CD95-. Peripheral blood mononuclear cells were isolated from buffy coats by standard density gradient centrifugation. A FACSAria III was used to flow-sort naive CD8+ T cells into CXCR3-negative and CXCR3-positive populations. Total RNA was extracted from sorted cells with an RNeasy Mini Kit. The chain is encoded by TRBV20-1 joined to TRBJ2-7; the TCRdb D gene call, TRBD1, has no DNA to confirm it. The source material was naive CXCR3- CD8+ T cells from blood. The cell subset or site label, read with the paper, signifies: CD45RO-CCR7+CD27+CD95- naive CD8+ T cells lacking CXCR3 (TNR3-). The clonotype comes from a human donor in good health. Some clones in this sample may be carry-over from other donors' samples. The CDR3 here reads CSAGDRGNEQYF.